A single count supports the clone carrying this TCR beta chain. The sample belongs to a study of blood T cell repertoires in COVID-19. The wider study: PBMCs, B-cell-depleted T cells, or T cells provided the cDNA or gDNA that made up the material.

V lost 4 bases to trimming and J lost 5 bases, with 10 bases between them. The CDR3 is made up of 13 amino acids. The germline V gene encodes CDR1 KGHDR and CDR2 SFDVKD. The method was immunoSEQ multiplex PCR; TCRdb's version includes in-frame clones alone and lacks a portion of them. The sample consists of some 200,000 clones, approximately 84% of them appearing once. This rearrangement joins TRBV24-1 to TRBJ2-5; no reliable D call. Sequencing used peripheral blood. The TCR sequence derives from a woman aged 55 to 70 with acute or convalescent COVID-19. The CDR3 region has the DNA TGTGCCACCAGTGACCCCATTCGGGAGACCCAGTACTTC. Its protein is CATSDPIRETQYF.